Described below is a single T cell receptor (beta chain) sequence and its context. Its binding antigen is unknown. Base-call qualities are not available, and no considerably larger clone is one nucleotide away. The immunoSEQ Assay, a bias-controlled multiplex PCR, was used to amplify TCRbeta CDR3 regions from genomic DNA. On the study's bioinformatics: The number of nucleated cells in each sample was estimated by amplification of reference gene primers within the assay. Sequence reads were collapsed and filtered to measure the absolute abundance of every unique TCRbeta CDR3 rearrangement. Productive Simpson clonality was computed per sample as the square root of Simpson's diversity index over productive rearrangements. TCRdb provides this immuneACCESS table in a form limited to in-frame rearrangements. Some clones are lacking; in checked studies, under half of them reflect an unresolved V gene, and why the rest are absent is not known. V, J and clone size are taken as reported in that table, and D and trimming were inferred from the DNA itself. The sample profile shows approximately 310,000 clones; about 87% of them were found once. 6.5% to 9.5% of the sample belongs to the ten largest clones.

The CDR1 and CDR2 encoded by the germline V gene are SGHAT and FQNNGV. The CDR3 numbers 16 residues from cysteine through phenylalanine. The CDR3 DNA has 48 bases and is translated from base 1. V is pared back by 4 bases and J by 7 bases, with 20 bases lying between the germline termini. This specimen belongs to a study of blood T cell repertoires in COVID-19 (dated by TCRdb to 2019 to 2021). At the level of the whole study: Collaborator samples came from the United States, Italy and Spain and covered acute and convalescent phases of COVID-19. The material from the prospective study consisted of cDNA or gDNA derived from T cells, B-cell-depleted T cells, or PBMCs. The dataset comprised deeply sampled blood TCRbeta repertoires from subjects exposed to, actively infected with, or recovered from COVID-19. The repertoires were released in a freely available public database intended as a resource for research on the immune response to SARS-CoV-2. Samples were obtained from the ongoing ImmuneRACE study (first 160 participants) and from over a thousand subjects provided by 6 global collaborators. A de-identified subject ID, COVID-19 status, age in years and sex were almost always included in the sample metadata. Where HLA class I and class II types were available, the types were taken from metadata supplied by the sample provider, not from assay-based typing.

General findings and caveats noted by the study authors: The quantity of clinical and demographic metadata differed by source and by participant and was supplied without curation.

Samples from volunteer blood donors who had recovered from COVID-19 were contributed by a second Seattle source. Each collaborating institution followed its own protocols to collect whole blood in K2EDTA tubes. For TCRbeta analysis, collaborators shipped samples as frozen whole blood, isolated PBMCs, or DNA extracted from either of those sample types. The clonotype comes from a woman in her forties or fifties who had recovered from COVID-19. Sequences were obtained from peripheral blood. The chain links TRBV11-2 with TRBJ2-1; 8 matching bases give a weak D call of TRBD2. At the DNA level, the sequence is TGTGCCAGCAGCTCAGGGGGTGCGGGGGGAAGGAATGAGCAGTTCTTC. It specifies CASSSGGAGGRNEQFF.